The 25 T cell receptor beta chains reported below all come from one sample, sequenced in a study of blood T cell repertoires in COVID-19. The method was immunoSEQ multiplex PCR; TCRdb's version includes in-frame clones alone and lacks a portion of them. The repertoire has approximately 190,000 clones, 80% to 90% of them found once; the top ten carry 15% to 20%. The source material was peripheral blood. The receptors stem from a human donor in a cohort sampled during active COVID-19.

This clone was recorded only once. The chain has TRBV5-1 and TRBJ2-3, with 9 bases that match TRBD2. Trimming cost V 1 base and J 2 bases; bases outside gene matches: 11. This CDR3 contains 18 residues. From germline, CDR1 is SGHRS and CDR2 YFSETQ. As DNA, the CDR3 is TGCGCCAGCAGCTTGAGTTTGCGGGGGGGCCGGAACACAGATACGCAGTATTTT. Protein: CASSLSLRGGRNTDTQYF.

The CDR3 reads CATKDSGPTDTQYF. Written as DNA, the CDR3 is TGCGCCACCAAGGACAGTGGACCCACAGATACGCAGTATTTT. The J gene is TRBJ2-3, the V gene TRBV10-1; D is perhaps TRBD1 (6 bases). V gave up 10 bases and J gave up 2 bases, with 16 bases separating them. This CDR3 contains 14 residues. Germline CDR1 reads WNHNN; CDR2 reads SYGVQD (reference sequence).

V and J are TRBV28 and TRBJ1-4; D unclear. V was clipped by 7 bases and J by 0 bases, with 9 bases between them. Germline loops: CDR1 MDHEN, CDR2 SYDVKM. CDR3 size: 14 residues. The CDR3 DNA sequence: TGTGCCAGCACCCTAGGCGCAACTAATGAAAAACTGTTTTTT. Translated: CASTLGATNEKLFF. The whole variable domain, remainder taken from reference TRBV28 and TRBJ1-4, is DVKVTQSSRYLVKRTGEKVFLECVQDMDHENMFWYRQDPGLGLRLIYFSYDVKMKEKGDIPEGYSVSREKKERFSLILESASTNQTSMYLCASTLGATNEKLFFGSGTQLSVL.

This chain connects TRBV24-1 to TRBJ1-2, with a possible D match to TRBD1 (6 bases). This CDR3 is 18 amino acids long. Trimming pared 5 bases from V and 1 base from J, leaving 22 bases between. Germline CDR1 is KGHDR and CDR2 is SFDVKD. The CDR3 sequence is CATSGGRPGTSDNYGYTF. The DNA of the CDR3 is TGTGCCACCAGTGGGGGCAGGCCAGGGACATCAGATAACTATGGCTACACCTTC.

The V call is TRBV2, the J call TRBJ1-6; the match to TRBD1 covers 7 bases. Germline V gene lookup returns CDR1 SNHLY and CDR2 FYNNEI. The trim removed 5 bases at V and 6 bases at J, leaving 7 bases unmatched. The CDR3 totals 15 residues. The DNA for the CDR3 is TGTGCCAGCAGTCAACAGGGGTCTCGTAATTCACCCCTCCACTTT. Encoded protein: CASSQQGSRNSPLHF.

Only a few counts were recorded for this clone. This sample also contains other DNA sequences that code for the same CDR3. The rearrangement joins TRBV5-1 to TRBJ1-6, with 9 nucleotides matching TRBD1. Germline V gene sequence: CDR1 SGHRS, CDR2 YFSETQ. The V and J ends lost 4 bases and 6 bases, in that order; junction bases with no gene match: 2. This CDR3 spans 14 amino acids. CDR3 in amino acids: CASSLGQGNSPLHF. The CDR3 DNA reads as TGCGCCAGCAGCCTGGGACAGGGTAATTCACCCCTCCACTTT. The entire variable domain, with the rest obtained from reference TRBV5-1 and TRBJ1-6, is as follows: KAGVTQTPRYLIKTRGQQVTLSCSPISGHRSVSWYQQTPGQGLQFLFEYFSETQRNKGNFPGRFSGRQFSNSRSEMNVSTLELGDSALYLCASSLGQGNSPLHFGNGTRLTVT.

The chain has TRBV10-3 and TRBJ2-2, with a tentative D call TRBD2 (5 bases). Trimming cost V 3 bases and J 5 bases, with 10 bases left between them. Germline values: CDR1 ENHRY, CDR2 SYGVKD. CDR3 size: 14 residues. CDR3 protein: CAISEGGGTGELFF. CDR3 nucleotides: TGTGCCATCAGTGAAGGTGGCGGGACCGGGGAGCTGTTTTTT.

The chain employs TRBV6-1 and TRBJ1-3; no firm D call. Trimming pared 2 bases from V and 4 bases from J, leaving 6 bases between. This CDR3 has 13 amino acids. Germline CDR1 reads MNHNS; CDR2 reads SASEGT. CDR3 DNA sequence: TGTGCCAGCAGTGAAAATGAGGGAAACACCATATATTTT. Translated: CASSENEGNTIYF.

CDR3 region: CASSSGQPGTGELFF. As DNA, the CDR3 is TGTGCCAGCAGCTCGGGACAGCCAGGCACCGGGGAGCTGTTTTTT. V usage is TRBV11-1 and J usage is TRBJ2-2; the match to TRBD1 covers 7 bases. J lost 4 bases, V lost 4 bases, and 6 bases had no gene match. Germline V gene lookup returns CDR1 SGHAT and CDR2 FQDESV (reference sequence). The CDR3 has 15 residues.

The V call is TRBV15, the J call TRBJ2-3; unclear D gene. V was shortened by 1 base and J by 1 base, with 12 bases between the two germline ends. Per the germline V gene, CDR1 is LNHNV and CDR2 is YYDKDF (reference sequence). This CDR3 contains 16 residues. DNA of the CDR3: TGTGCCACCAGCAGAGGGGCATACCCTGGCACAGATACGCAGTATTTT. Protein: CATSRGAYPGTDTQYF.

The chain has TRBV4-2 and TRBJ1-1; 10 positions agree with TRBD1. This CDR3 has 16 amino acids. CDR1 is LGHNA, CDR2 YNFKEQ, per germline. V dropped 1 base and J dropped 6; count of bases not matched to a gene: 8. CDR3 sequence: CASSQGDRGEASEAFF. In nucleotides, the CDR3 is TGTGCCAGCAGCCAAGGGGACAGGGGAGAGGCGTCTGAAGCTTTCTTT.

This rearrangement joins TRBV5-1 to TRBJ2-2; 10 bases fit TRBD1. With 5 bases clipped from V and 6 bases from J, the junction kept 10 bases outside the gene matches. Germline V lookup: CDR1 SGHRS, CDR2 YFSETQ. The CDR3 runs to 16 residues. CDR3 region: CASRLPGQGFAGELFF. For the CDR3, the DNA is TGCGCCAGCAGACTTCCGGGACAGGGGTTCGCCGGGGAGCTGTTTTTT.

This clone was seen once. V gene TRBV24-1 combines with J gene TRBJ2-3; a possible D gene is TRBD2 (5 bases). Trimming pared 9 bases from V and 2 bases from J, leaving 11 bases between. Germline V gene sequence: CDR1 KGHDR, CDR2 SFDVKD. The CDR3 length is 13 residues. The CDR3 is CATRSGPTDTQYF. The CDR3 DNA is TGTGCCACCCGCAGCGGCCCCACAGATACGCAGTATTTT.

The chain couples TRBV6-6 to TRBJ2-5; D is unclear. Trimming left V 2 bases short and J 2 bases short, with 12 bases between. Germline assignment: CDR1 MNHNY and CDR2 SVGAGI (reference sequence). The CDR3 consists of 15 residues. The CDR3 region is CASSYGQVIQETQYF. CDR3 DNA sequence: TGTGCCAGCAGTTACGGCCAGGTGATTCAAGAGACCCAGTACTTC.

The J gene is TRBJ1-5, the V gene TRBV30, with D possibly being TRBD1 (5 bases). Trimming removed 1 base at V and 5 bases at J, with 9 bases between. This CDR3 is built from 13 residues. CDR1 is GTSNPN and CDR2 is SVGIG in the germline V gene (reference sequence). CDR3 region: CAWSARADQPQHF. The CDR3 DNA follows: TGTGCCTGGAGTGCCAGGGCTGATCAGCCCCAGCATTTT.

V and J are TRBV18 and TRBJ2-5, with 9 bases that match TRBD2. The V segment lost 2 bases and the J segment 1 base; nucleotides outside the gene matches: 8. This CDR3 is built from 17 residues. Germline V gives CDR1 KGHSH, CDR2 LQKENI. CDR3 DNA sequence: TGTGCCAGCTCACCATTTCCGGCGGGGGGGCTCCAAGAGACCCAGTACTTC. Its protein product is CASSPFPAGGLQETQYF.

The rearrangement uses TRBV5-1 and TRBJ1-1, with D uncertain. V lost 4 bases and J 0 bases, leaving 19 bases between the germline ends. The CDR3 covers 17 residues. Germline CDR1 and CDR2: SGHRS and YFSETQ. CDR3 in amino acids: CASSVTSGPTMNTEAFF. The CDR3 DNA reads TGCGCCAGCAGCGTAACCTCGGGTCCAACCATGAACACTGAAGCTTTCTTT.

The rearrangement links TRBV30 to TRBJ1-5, with 8 nucleotides matching TRBD1. CDR3 length: 13 amino acids. Germline CDR1 is GTSNPN and CDR2 is SVGIG (reference sequence). The V segment lost 4 bases and the J segment 3 bases; nucleotides outside the gene matches: 2. The CDR3 region is CAWTGGINQPQHF. Here the CDR3 DNA reads TGTGCCTGGACAGGGGGCATCAATCAGCCCCAGCATTTT.

The rearrangement links TRBV5-1 to TRBJ2-2, with TRBD1 as a possible D gene (5 bases). Germline V gene sequence: CDR1 SGHRS, CDR2 YFSETQ. The CDR3 loop spans 15 amino acids. V was clipped by 4 bases and J by 4 bases, with 14 bases between them. The CDR3 nucleotides are TGCGCCAGCAGCCTGACAGCCTCGCCCACCGGGGAGCTGTTTTTT. Amino acid sequence: CASSLTASPTGELFF.

The chain is built from TRBV2 and TRBJ2-3; 7 nucleotides match TRBD2. CDR1 is SNHLY and CDR2 is FYNNEI in the germline V gene. With V trimmed by 8 bases and J by 3 bases, 5 bases remained unmatched. The CDR3 is made up of 13 amino acids. In DNA form, the CDR3 reads TGTGCCAGCGAGTCAGCGGGGACAGATACGCAGTATTTT. It is translated as CASESAGTDTQYF.

The CDR3 reads CAWSAPTGNYGYTF. The CDR3 DNA reads as TGTGCCTGGAGTGCCCCGACTGGTAACTATGGCTACACCTTC. V gene TRBV30 combines with J gene TRBJ1-2; D is unclear. The germline gives CDR1 GTSNPN, CDR2 SVGIG (reference sequence). The CDR3 contains 14 residues. Trimming shortened V by 1 base and J by 1 base, and 10 bases separated the two germline ends.

CDR3 region: CASSQDGIFANTGELFF. The CDR3 DNA reads as TGTGCCAGCAGCCAGGACGGGATTTTCGCGAACACCGGGGAGCTGTTTTTT. This rearrangement joins TRBV4-2 to TRBJ2-2, with a tentative D call TRBD2 (5 bases). With 3 bases removed from V and 0 bases from J, the gap between germline ends came to 14 bases. This CDR3 comprises 17 residues. Germline-derived CDR1 and CDR2 are LGHNA and YNFKEQ.

V is TRBV7-3 and J is TRBJ2-1; 11 bases are shared with TRBD2. Germline V gives CDR1 SGHTA, CDR2 FQGTGA. V was pared by 5 bases and J by 7 bases, with 10 bases of the junction left unmatched. The CDR3 length is 16 residues. The CDR3 loop reads CASSARRTSGRNEQFF. CDR3 nucleotides: TGTGCCAGCAGCGCGCGCCGGACTAGCGGGCGAAATGAGCAGTTCTTC.

The J gene is TRBJ2-5, the V gene TRBV20-1, with D hard to call. Germline values: CDR1 DFQATT, CDR2 SNEGSKA (reference sequence). V was cut by 6 bases and J by 3 bases, with 5 bases left in between. The CDR3 length is 10 residues. For the CDR3, the DNA is TGCAGTGCCCAAAAAGAGACCCAGTACTTC. This sequence encodes CSAQKETQYF.

This chain uses TRBV15 with TRBJ2-1, with D uncertain. V was trimmed by 3 bases and J by 3 bases, leaving 15 bases between them. Germline V gives CDR1 LNHNV, CDR2 YYDKDF (reference sequence). CDR3 length: 16 amino acids. This CDR3 reads CATSSPLRLVYNEQFF. CDR3 nucleotides: TGTGCCACCAGCAGCCCTCTGAGGCTAGTCTACAATGAGCAGTTCTTC.